Listed below are T cell receptor beta chains from one sample, sequenced in a study of Tregs in tolerant kidney transplant recipients. Clones were sequenced by immunoSEQ multiplex PCR, and TCRdb holds only the in-frame ones, with some missing. Of 200,000 to 300,000 clones listed, 65% to 85% are singletons. Sequencing was done on a sample of CD4+ T cells from blood. The receptor source for this set is a human donor in good health. The CDR3 runs from the conserved cysteine through the conserved F or W. A D gene is named only where the DNA matches it firmly. Clone size, where shown, is once, few, many, or a class for clones that have expanded.

D: .; V: TRBV18; J: TRBJ2-5; size: .; DNA: TGTGCCAGCTCACCGAGGACAGTCCAAGAGACCCAGTACTTC; CDR3: CASSPRTVQETQYF
D: .; V: TRBV21-1; J: TRBJ1-3; size: .; DNA: TGTGCCAGCAGGCTGAGCATGCTACAACACGCACGAAACACCATATATTTT; CDR3: CASRLSMLQHARNTIYF
D: .; V: TRBV7-9; J: TRBJ1-2; size: .; DNA: TGTGCCAGCAGCTTAGAGACTAACTATGGCTACACCTTC; CDR3: CASSLETNYGYTF
D: .; V: TRBV7-3; J: TRBJ1-1; size: .; DNA: TGTGCCAGCAGCTTAATGCGGAACACTGAAGCTTTCTTT; CDR3: CASSLMRNTEAFF
D: .; V: TRBV5-8; J: TRBJ2-7; size: .; DNA: TGTGCCAGCAGCTCCCAGGGGGGAGCCTACGAGCAGTACTTC; CDR3: CASSSQGGAYEQYF
D: .; V: TRBV10-1; J: TRBJ1-1; size: .; DNA: TGCGCCAGCAGTGAGCAAACTAACACTGAAGCTTTCTTT; CDR3: CASSEQTNTEAFF
D: .; V: TRBV10-1; J: TRBJ2-2; size: .; DNA: TGCGCCAGCAGTCCCCTAGAGCGGGACACCGGGGAGCTGTTTTTT; CDR3: CASSPLERDTGELFF
D: .; V: TRBV4-1; J: TRBJ2-3; size: .; DNA: TGCGCCAGCAGCCCCGGCCCGGCAGATACGCAGTATTTT; CDR3: CASSPGPADTQYF
D: .; V: TRBV15; J: TRBJ2-1; size: .; DNA: TGTGCCACCAGCAGAGATGGCCGGCGATCCTACAATGAGCAGTTCTTC; CDR3: CATSRDGRRSYNEQFF
D: .; V: TRBV14; J: TRBJ1-6; size: .; DNA: TGTGCCAGCACCTCACACGGCAATTCACCCCTCCACTTT; CDR3: CASTSHGNSPLHF
D: TRBD1; V: TRBV7-9; J: TRBJ1-1; size: few; DNA: TGTGCCAGCAGCTTAAGTTCAGGGGGCGGCACTGAAGCTTTCTTT; CDR3: CASSLSSGGGTEAFF
D: .; V: TRBV15; J: TRBJ1-1; size: .; DNA: TGTGCCACCAGCAGATCCAGAGCGGAGGACACTGAAGCTTTCTTT; CDR3: CATSRSRAEDTEAFF
D: TRBD1; V: TRBV5-1; J: TRBJ1-3; size: .; DNA: TGCGCCAGCAGCTTGCAGGGACAGGGGATCGGAAACACCATATATTTT; CDR3: CASSLQGQGIGNTIYF
D: TRBD1; V: TRBV5-1; J: TRBJ2-2; size: once; DNA: TGCGCCAGCAGCTCCACAGGGGACCGTCATGACACCGGGGAGCTGTTTTTT; CDR3: CASSSTGDRHDTGELFF
D: .; V: TRBV30; J: TRBJ1-5; size: .; DNA: TGTGCCTGGAGTGCCCCGCGGGGGGGGCTCAATCAGCCCCAGCATTTT; CDR3: CAWSAPRGGLNQPQHF
D: TRBD1; V: TRBV19; J: TRBJ2-2; size: .; DNA: TGTGCCAGTATGGCGCCGCGGACAGGGGGCCCCGGGGAGCTGTTTTTT; CDR3: CASMAPRTGGPGELFF
D: .; V: TRBV19; J: TRBJ2-5; size: .; DNA: TGTGCCAGTAGTCCTCAGGGGCTCCAAGAGACCCAGTACTTC; CDR3: CASSPQGLQETQYF
D: .; V: TRBV19; J: TRBJ2-2; size: .; DNA: TGTGCCAGTAGTCTTCTAGCGTCGAACACCGGGGAGCTGTTTTTT; CDR3: CASSLLASNTGELFF
D: .; V: TRBV13; J: TRBJ1-1; size: .; DNA: TGTGCCAGCAGCTCTCCTCCCATGGACACTGAAGCTTTCTTT; CDR3: CASSSPPMDTEAFF
D: .; V: TRBV20-1; J: TRBJ1-4; size: .; DNA: TGCAGTCCACGGGATAATGAAAAACTGTTTTTT; CDR3: CSPRDNEKLFF
D: TRBD2; V: TRBV5-4; J: TRBJ2-1; size: .; DNA: TGTGCCAGCAGCCCCGGGACTAGCGAGAGCTCCTACAATGAGCAGTTCTTC; CDR3: CASSPGTSESSYNEQFF
D: .; V: TRBV29-1; J: TRBJ2-7; size: .; DNA: TGCAGCTTAGGAAGGCGGGAGCAGTACTTC; CDR3: CSLGRREQYF
D: .; V: TRBV6-5; J: TRBJ2-3; size: .; DNA: TGTGCCAGCAGACTATCGAGGGTTTCCGCAGATACGCAGTATTTT; CDR3: CASRLSRVSADTQYF
D: .; V: TRBV5-4; J: TRBJ2-1; size: .; DNA: TGTGCCAGCAGCCCCCCCGGGTCTATTGAGCAGTTCTTC; CDR3: CASSPPGSIEQFF
D: TRBD1; V: TRBV5-3; J: TRBJ2-4; size: few; DNA: TGTGCCAGCAGCTTGGGACAGGAAAACATTCAGTACTTC; CDR3: CASSLGQENIQYF
D: TRBD1; V: TRBV14; J: TRBJ2-7; size: .; DNA: TGTGCCAGCAGCCAAGTACCGGGACAGGGGGCAAGGAGCTACGAGCAGTACTTC; CDR3: CASSQVPGQGARSYEQYF
D: .; V: TRBV28; J: TRBJ1-5; size: .; DNA: TGTGCCAGCAGTTTATTTGCCCGGGGCTTGGCGAGGCCCCAGCATTTT; CDR3: CASSLFARGLARPQHF
D: .; V: TRBV9; J: TRBJ1-1; size: .; DNA: TGTGCCAGCAGCGGGGGACCGGACACTGAAGCTTTCTTT; CDR3: CASSGGPDTEAFF
D: TRBD1; V: TRBV18; J: TRBJ2-5; size: .; DNA: TGTGCCAGCTCACCCACGACAGGGTTCGCGACCCAGTACTTC; CDR3: CASSPTTGFATQYF
D: .; V: TRBV5-6; J: TRBJ2-4; size: .; DNA: TGTGCCAGCAGCCTTGACAGGTTAAACATTCAGTACTTC; CDR3: CASSLDRLNIQYF
D: .; V: TRBV19; J: TRBJ1-5; size: .; DNA: TGTGCCAGTCTACAGGGTCGGGGGCATCAGCCCCAGCATTTT; CDR3: CASLQGRGHQPQHF